This passage covers 27 T cell receptor beta chains from one sample sequenced in a study of metastatic and nonmetastatic thyroid tumors. Prior to thyroid surgery, none of the patients had received any treatment. TCRdb recomputed clones from the PCR reads via MiXCR. Among approximately 84,000 clones, approximately 15% were seen once, and the ten largest hold roughly 3.6%. The sample taken for sequencing was blood. These TCRs come from a female donor with papillary thyroid cancer or a benign thyroid nodule (not recorded which). Some clones in this sample may be carry-over from other donors' samples.

This clone was seen repeatedly, ten times or more. The chain couples TRBV20-1 to TRBJ1-1; D is unclear. V gave up 3 bases and J gave up 2 bases, with 7 bases separating them. The CDR3 covers 12 residues. Germline V gene lookup returns CDR1 DFQATT and CDR2 SNEGSKA (reference sequence). The CDR3 is CSARHPNTEAFF. The CDR3 DNA follows: TGCAGTGCTAGGCATCCTAACACTGAAGCTTTCTTT.

This clone has only a few counts. A much larger clone lies a single base off, so this may be a read error. The chain has TRBV20-1 and TRBJ1-5; 8 bases map to TRBD1. The CDR3 covers 13 residues. Germline CDR1 and CDR2: DFQATT and SNEGSKA (reference sequence). CDR3 sequence (DNA): TGCAGTGCCATGGACAGGGACAATCATCCCCAGCATTTT. It is translated as CSAMDRDNHPQHF.

Comment on this clone: Other DNA sequences of this sample code for an identical CDR3. V usage is TRBV20-1 and J usage is TRBJ2-5, with a tentative D call TRBD2 (5 bases). This CDR3 region has 14 residues. With 3 bases removed from V and 4 bases from J, the gap between germline ends came to 15 bases. Germline CDR1 and CDR2: DFQATT and SNEGSKA (reference sequence). The CDR3 loop is CSASPRGRVETQYF. As DNA, the CDR3 is TGCAGTGCTAGTCCTCGCGGGCGGGTAGAGACCCAGTACTTC.

The chain is built from TRBV30 and TRBJ2-3, with D unclear. The CDR3 is 13 amino acids. The germline V gene has CDR1 GTSNPN and CDR2 SVGIG (reference sequence). The V and J ends lost 1 base and 0 bases respectively, with 5 bases between them. The CDR3 DNA follows: TGTGCCTGGAGTGGGATCAGCACAGATACGCAGTATTTT. This encodes CAWSGISTDTQYF.

Ten or more counts support this clone. The chain employs TRBV6-1 and TRBJ2-5; maybe TRBD1 (6 bases). With 5 bases removed from V and 2 bases from J, the gap between germline ends came to 12 bases. This CDR3 is 14 amino acids long. CDR1 is MNHNS and CDR2 is SASEGT in the germline V gene. The DNA of the CDR3 is TGTGCCAGCAGTCGGACAGTCATTCAAGAGACCCAGTACTTC. This sequence encodes CASSRTVIQETQYF.

This clone showed up many times. A read error is possible here, since a much larger clone lies one base away. V and J are TRBV6-6 and TRBJ1-2; TRBD1 matches 7 bases. Germline lookup yields CDR1 MNHNY and CDR2 SVGAGI (reference sequence). The CDR3 covers 15 residues. The CDR3 region is CASSYSLPGVGGYIF. CDR3 DNA sequence: TGTGCCAGCAGTTACTCGCTCCCGGGGGTAGGGGGCTACATCTTC.

The chain joins TRBV12-3 or TRBV12-4 to TRBJ1-6, with D perhaps matching TRBD1 (5 bases). V lost 2 bases, J lost 7 bases, and 9 bases lay in between. This CDR3 region has 14 residues. CDR3 nucleotide sequence: TGTGCCAGCAGTTTAATGGGGCAGAATTCACCCCTCCACTTT. As protein: CASSLMGQNSPLHF.

The rearrangement uses TRBV6-1 and TRBJ2-3; 8 bases align to TRBD1. This CDR3 is 14 amino acids long. Germline CDR1 and CDR2: MNHNS and SASEGT. The trim removed 3 bases at V and 6 bases at J, leaving 5 bases unmatched. The CDR3 spells CASSETGATDTQYF. CDR3 nucleotide sequence: TGTGCCAGCAGTGAGACAGGGGCCACGGATACGCAGTATTTT.

The rearrangement uses TRBV20-1 and TRBJ2-3; 10 bases map to TRBD1. Germline V CDR1 and CDR2: DFQATT, SNEGSKA (reference sequence). CDR3 size: 14 residues. The CDR3 DNA follows: TGCGCCGCCCGACAGGGGGCTAGCACAGATACGCAGTATTTT. This translates into CAARQGASTDTQYF.

In its sample, this clone was seen many times. Other nucleotide sequences from this sample produce the same CDR3. This chain links TRBV5-1 with TRBJ2-1; tentatively, D is TRBD1 or TRBD2 (5 bases each). CDR1 and CDR2 from the germline V gene are SGHRS and YFSETQ. Deletions cut 0 bases from V and 5 bases from J, with 9 bases between. This CDR3 has 14 amino acids. CDR3 bases: TGCGCCAGCAGCTTGGGGGGACCCAACAATGAGCAGTTCTTC. Its translation is CASSLGGPNNEQFF. The full variable domain, its missing parts supplied by reference TRBV5-1 and TRBJ2-1, is KAGVTQTPRYLIKTRGQQVTLSCSPISGHRSVSWYQQTPGQGLQFLFEYFSETQRNKGNFPGRFSGRQFSNSRSEMNVSTLELGDSALYLCASSLGGPNNEQFFGPGTRLTVL.

On this clone: A much larger clone differs from this one at a single base, so this may be a read error. V usage is TRBV5-6 and J usage is TRBJ1-5; D is perhaps TRBD1 (6 bases). This CDR3 has 15 residues. The V gene lost 2 bases and the J gene lost 1 base, with 10 bases spanning the gap. Germline V gives CDR1 SGHDT, CDR2 YYEEEE. The DNA of the CDR3 is TGTGCCAGCAGCTTAAGACAGGTGAGCAATCAGCCCCAGCATTTT. The encoded protein is CASSLRQVSNQPQHF.

This clone was recorded many times. The chain carries TRBV12-3 or TRBV12-4 and TRBJ2-6, with 7 bases lining up with TRBD2. V shed 6 bases, J shed 2 bases, and the junction held 7 bases outside the gene matches. There are 16 residues in the CDR3. This chain's CDR3 is CASRTGGYAGANVLTF. The CDR3 bases are TGTGCCAGCAGAACCGGGGGGTACGCTGGGGCCAACGTCCTGACTTTC.

This clone has at least ten counts. A read error may be the cause here, since a much bigger clone is one base away. At the DNA level, this CDR3 is encoded by other sequences in the same sample as well. V gene TRBV19 combines with J gene TRBJ1-2; D unclear. Germline loops: CDR1 LNHDA, CDR2 SQIVND (reference sequence). V lost 9 bases, J lost 11 bases, and 22 bases lay in between. The CDR3 loop spans 13 amino acids. The CDR3 nucleotides read TGTGCCAGGGCGGAGAATGGGTGGTGTGGTTACACCTTC. The encoded protein is CARAENGWCGYTF.

The table lists this clone with many counts. The CDR3 sequence: CASSHYPGTGGGEDTEAFF. The CDR3 bases are TGTGCCAGCAGTCACTACCCCGGGACAGGGGGGGGGGAGGACACTGAAGCTTTCTTT. The chain employs TRBV6-4 and TRBJ1-1, with 11 bases lining up with TRBD1. The junction had 17 bases not matched to a gene; V was cut back by 5 bases and J by 3 bases. Germline V CDR1 and CDR2: MRHNA, SNTAGT. The CDR3 is made up of 19 amino acids.

This clone has ten or more counts. This chain uses TRBV11-2 with TRBJ1-2; D gene uncertain. This CDR3 is 13 amino acids long. Germline V lookup: CDR1 SGHAT, CDR2 FQNNGV. The V end lost 3 bases, the J end lost 1 base, and 6 bases lay between the germline ends. CDR3 nucleotide sequence: TGTGCCAGCAGCTTGATTGGTAACTATGGCTACACCTTC. This codes for CASSLIGNYGYTF.

This clone was seen repeatedly, ten times or more. The chain carries TRBV6-5 and TRBJ2-5, with a possible D match to TRBD2 (5 bases). The CDR3 sequence is 15 residues long. The germline CDR1 and CDR2 sequences are MNHEY and SVGAGI. V lost 4 bases and J 0 bases, leaving 12 bases between the germline ends. The CDR3 spells CASSFWTDHQETQYF. The DNA of the CDR3 is TGTGCCAGCAGTTTCTGGACTGACCACCAAGAGACCCAGTACTTC.

With regard to this clone: The sample contains more than one DNA sequence encoding this CDR3. V gene TRBV28 combines with J gene TRBJ1-2, with TRBD1 as a possible D gene (5 bases). The germline V and J ends were trimmed by 6 bases and 4 bases, with 15 bases remaining between them. The CDR3 is made up of 14 amino acids. Germline-derived CDR1 and CDR2 are MDHEN and SYDVKM. CDR3 sequence: CASSPPQVPYGYTF. The CDR3 nucleotides read TGTGCCAGCAGCCCACCACAGGTCCCCTATGGCTACACCTTC.

This clone was found a few times. The chain employs TRBV10-1 and TRBJ1-6; D not certain. Per the germline V gene, CDR1 is WNHNN and CDR2 is SYGVQD (reference sequence). There are 12 residues in the CDR3. Between the trimmed V and J ends, which lost 6 bases and 8 bases, there was a span of 8 bases. CDR3 coding DNA: TGCGCCAGCAGCGCCGCCGATTCACCCCTCCACTTT. Translating gives CASSAADSPLHF.

This clone was detected many times. The V gene is TRBV15, the J gene TRBJ2-1; D unresolved. Per the germline V gene, CDR1 is LNHNV and CDR2 is YYDKDF (reference sequence). The V end lost 0 bases, the J end lost 9 bases, and 9 bases lay between the germline ends. The CDR3 totals 13 residues. As DNA, the CDR3 is TGTGCCACCAGCAGAGATCCGTTCCCTGAGCAGTTCTTC. This translates into CATSRDPFPEQFF. Full variable domain (missing parts from reference TRBV15 and TRBJ2-1): DAMVIQNPRYQVTQFGKPVTLSCSQTLNHNVMYWYQQKSSQAPKLLFHYYDKDFNNEADTPDNFQSRRPNTSFCFLDIRSPGLGDTAMYLCATSRDPFPEQFFGPGTRLTVL.

This clone was observed a few times. A much bigger clone sits one base away, suggesting this may be a read error. The chain employs TRBV5-6 and TRBJ2-7; 7 bases agree with TRBD1. The CDR3 totals 14 residues. With V trimmed by 3 bases and J by 4 bases, 7 bases remained unmatched. From germline, CDR1 is SGHDT and CDR2 YYEEEE. CDR3 loop: CASSSSGTDYEQYF. Written as DNA, the CDR3 is TGTGCCAGCAGCTCCTCCGGGACAGATTACGAGCAGTACTTC.

This clone was seen repeatedly, ten times or more. This chain connects TRBV6-2 or TRBV6-3 to TRBJ2-2; 12 positions agree with TRBD2. Germline loops: CDR1 MNHEY, CDR2 SVGEGT. V lost 4 bases to trimming and J lost 4 bases; unmatched junction nucleotides: 10. The CDR3 loop spans 18 amino acids. This CDR3 is CASSSSLAGGPSTGELFF. The CDR3 nucleotides read TGTGCCAGCAGTTCCTCACTAGCGGGGGGACCCAGCACCGGGGAGCTGTTTTTT.

This clone was observed at least ten times. The J gene is TRBJ2-3, the V gene TRBV7-9; 7 bases are shared with TRBD2. Germline V gene sequence: CDR1 SEHNR, CDR2 FQNEAQ (reference sequence). V trimming: 2 bases; J trimming: 2 bases; junction bases outside the gene matches: 4. This CDR3 has 15 residues. Written as DNA, the CDR3 is TGTGCCAGCAGCTTATCAGCGGGGACCACAGATACGCAGTATTTT. Amino acids: CASSLSAGTTDTQYF.

This clone was counted many times. V is TRBV28 and J is TRBJ1-5, with D perhaps TRBD1 (6 bases). This CDR3 is 18 amino acids long. V was trimmed by 1 base and J by 5 bases, leaving 21 bases between them. Germline loops: CDR1 MDHEN, CDR2 SYDVKM. The CDR3 nucleotides are TGTGCCAGCAGTTTATCCGTGCCAAGGGGGGGTGGGGATCAGCCCCAGCATTTT. This translates into CASSLSVPRGGGDQPQHF.

With regard to this clone: With a much larger clone just one base away, this may be a read error. The sample has other DNA sequences that encode this CDR3 too. The rearrangement joins TRBV4-1 to TRBJ2-1; D is uncertain. Germline V gives CDR1 MGHRA, CDR2 YSYEKL. Trimming took 0 bases from V and 3 from J, leaving 15 bases between them. The CDR3 length is 17 residues. CDR3 sequence (DNA): TGCGCCAGCAGCCAAGACCCAGAGGTCTCTGACTACAATGAGCAGTTCTTC. As protein: CASSQDPEVSDYNEQFF.

The chain joins TRBV19 to TRBJ1-6, with D possibly matching TRBD1 (5 bases). Germline V gene sequence: CDR1 LNHDA, CDR2 SQIVND (reference sequence). The germline V and J ends were trimmed by 5 bases and 7 bases, with 12 bases remaining between them. This CDR3 is built from 14 residues. The CDR3 reads CASSDWGRNSPLHF. CDR3 nucleotides: TGTGCCAGTAGTGACTGGGGACGGAATTCACCCCTCCACTTT.

On this clone: Relative to the germline gene, one junction end is altered; a read error may explain this. The V gene is TRBV2, the J gene TRBJ1-6; 8 nucleotides match TRBD1. The germline V gene has CDR1 SNHLY and CDR2 FYNNEI. This CDR3 has 14 residues. CDR3 nucleotides: TGTGACAGCAGGGCGACAGGGGAAAATTCACCCCTCCACTTT. This translates into CDSRATGENSPLHF.

This clone was found many times. This sequence joins TRBV30 and TRBJ1-2, with TRBD1 matching over 9 bases. The length of the CDR3 is 13 residues. Trimming at V came to 3 bases and at J to 5 bases, leaving 4 bases not matched to a gene. From germline, CDR1 is GTSNPN and CDR2 SVGIG (reference sequence). The CDR3 bases are TGTGCCTGGAGCCAGGGACAGGGATATGGCTACACCTTC. Translating gives CAWSQGQGYGYTF.